The clone carrying this TCR beta chain was found many times. What it binds is unknown. Patients having uncontrolled infection, another autoimmune disease, pregnancy or lactation were not included. Diagnoses rested on clinical symptoms, serum thyroxine and TRAb, thyroid ultrasound and orbital computed tomography. It was roughly 10 ml of fresh peripheral blood that supplied the PBMCs. The sample is drawn from a study of T cells in Graves' hyperthyroidism and ophthalmopathy. Trimming stripped 4 bases from V and 9 bases from J, with 7 bases between. The CDR3 contains 11 residues. Per germline, CDR1 SGHAT and CDR2 FQDESV (reference sequence). General study points: A model of 13 V-J pairs discriminated ophthalmopathy from stable hyperthyroidism.

RNA transcripts were the template for amplifying TCR beta CDR3 regions. HTBI primers were used for first-round RT-PCR of the TCR CDR3. TCRdb re-derived calls from the multiplex PCR reads in MiXCR, one entry per CDR3 protein. The table has hundreds of thousands of distinct CDR3 sequences, around a sixth seen once; the top ten hold approximately 16%. The chain has TRBV11-1 and TRBJ2-1; the D is unclear. The sequenced material came from blood. The receptor's source is a woman in her forties or fifties with Graves' hyperthyroidism that later progressed to Graves' ophthalmopathy. The CDR3 bases are TGTGCCAGCAGCTCAGGTTTTGAGCAGTTCTTC. Protein: CASSSGFEQFF.